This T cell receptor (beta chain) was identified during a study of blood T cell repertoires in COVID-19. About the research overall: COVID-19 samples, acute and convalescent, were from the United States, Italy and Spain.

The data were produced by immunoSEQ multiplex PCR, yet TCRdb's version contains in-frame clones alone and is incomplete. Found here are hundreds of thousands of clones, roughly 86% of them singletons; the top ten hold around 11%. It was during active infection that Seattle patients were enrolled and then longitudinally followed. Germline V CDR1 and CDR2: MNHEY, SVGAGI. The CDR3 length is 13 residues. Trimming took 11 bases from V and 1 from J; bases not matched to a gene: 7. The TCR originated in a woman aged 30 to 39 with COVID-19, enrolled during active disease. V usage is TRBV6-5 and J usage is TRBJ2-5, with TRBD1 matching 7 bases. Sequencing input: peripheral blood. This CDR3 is CAGETGVQETQYF. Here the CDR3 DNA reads TGTGCCGGGGAAACAGGGGTCCAAGAGACCCAGTACTTC.